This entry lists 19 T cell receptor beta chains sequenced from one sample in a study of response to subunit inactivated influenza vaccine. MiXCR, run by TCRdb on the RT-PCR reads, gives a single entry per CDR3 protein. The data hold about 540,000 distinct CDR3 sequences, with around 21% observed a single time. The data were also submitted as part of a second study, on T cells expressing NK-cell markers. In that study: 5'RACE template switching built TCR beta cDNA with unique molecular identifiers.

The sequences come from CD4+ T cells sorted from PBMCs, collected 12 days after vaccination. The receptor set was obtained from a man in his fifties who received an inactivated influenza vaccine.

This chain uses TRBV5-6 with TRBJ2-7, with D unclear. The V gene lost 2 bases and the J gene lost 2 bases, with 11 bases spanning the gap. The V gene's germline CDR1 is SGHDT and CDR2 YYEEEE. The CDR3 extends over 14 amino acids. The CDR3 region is CASSFLDGPYEQYF. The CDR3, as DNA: TGTGCCAGCAGCTTCCTGGACGGACCCTACGAGCAGTACTTC. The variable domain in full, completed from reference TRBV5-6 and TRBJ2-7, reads DAGVTQSPTHLIKTRGQQVTLRCSPKSGHDTVSWYQQALGQGPQFIFQYYEEEERQRGNFPDRFSGHQFPNYSSELNVNALLLGDSALYLCASSFLDGPYEQYFGPGTRLTVT.

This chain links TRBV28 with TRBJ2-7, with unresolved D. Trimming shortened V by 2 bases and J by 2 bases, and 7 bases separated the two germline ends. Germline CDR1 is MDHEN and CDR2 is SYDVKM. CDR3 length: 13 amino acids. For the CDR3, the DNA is TGTGCCAGCAGTTTAGGCAGGCCCTACGAGCAGTACTTC. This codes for CASSLGRPYEQYF.

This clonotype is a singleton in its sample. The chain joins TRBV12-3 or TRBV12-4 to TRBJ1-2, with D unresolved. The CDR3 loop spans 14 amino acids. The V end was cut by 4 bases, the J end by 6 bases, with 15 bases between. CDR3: CASSSAVGFNGYTF. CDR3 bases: TGTGCCAGCAGTTCCGCCGTGGGTTTCAATGGCTACACCTTC.

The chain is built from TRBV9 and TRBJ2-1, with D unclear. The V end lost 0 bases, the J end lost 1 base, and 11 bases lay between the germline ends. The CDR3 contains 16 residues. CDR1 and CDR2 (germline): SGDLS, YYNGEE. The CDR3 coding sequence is TGTGCCAGCAGCGTAGGTCCTGGGCTATCCTACAATGAGCAGTTCTTC. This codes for CASSVGPGLSYNEQFF. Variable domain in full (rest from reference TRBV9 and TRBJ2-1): DSGVTQTPKHLITATGQRVTLRCSPRSGDLSVYWYQQSLDQGLQFLIQYYNGEERAKGNILERFSAQQFPDLHSELNLSSLELGDSALYFCASSVGPGLSYNEQFFGPGTRLTVL.

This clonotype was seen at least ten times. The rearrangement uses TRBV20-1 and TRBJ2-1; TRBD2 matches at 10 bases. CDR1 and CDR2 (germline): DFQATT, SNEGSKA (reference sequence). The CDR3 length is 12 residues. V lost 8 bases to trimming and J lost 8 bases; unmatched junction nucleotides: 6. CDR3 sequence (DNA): TGCAGTTGGGCTAGCGGGAGATATGAGCAGTTCTTC. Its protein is CSWASGRYEQFF.

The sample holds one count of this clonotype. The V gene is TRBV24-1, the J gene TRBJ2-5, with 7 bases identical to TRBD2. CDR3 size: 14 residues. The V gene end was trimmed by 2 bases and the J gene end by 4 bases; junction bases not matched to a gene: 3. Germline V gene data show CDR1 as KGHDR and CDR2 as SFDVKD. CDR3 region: CATSDSGRAETQYF. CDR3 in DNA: TGTGCCACCAGTGATTCTGGGAGGGCAGAGACCCAGTACTTC.

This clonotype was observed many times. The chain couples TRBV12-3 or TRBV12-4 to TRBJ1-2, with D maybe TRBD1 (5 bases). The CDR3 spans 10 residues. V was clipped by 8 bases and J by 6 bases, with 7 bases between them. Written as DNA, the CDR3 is TGTGCCAGCTGGGACGATGGCTACACCTTC. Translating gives CASWDDGYTF.

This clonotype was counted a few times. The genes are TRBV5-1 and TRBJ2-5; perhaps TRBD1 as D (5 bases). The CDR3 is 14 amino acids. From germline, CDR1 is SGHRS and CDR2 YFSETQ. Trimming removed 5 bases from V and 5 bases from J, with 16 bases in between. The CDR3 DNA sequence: TGCGCCAGCAGACAATTAGGGGTATCGGAGACCCAGTACTTC. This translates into CASRQLGVSETQYF.

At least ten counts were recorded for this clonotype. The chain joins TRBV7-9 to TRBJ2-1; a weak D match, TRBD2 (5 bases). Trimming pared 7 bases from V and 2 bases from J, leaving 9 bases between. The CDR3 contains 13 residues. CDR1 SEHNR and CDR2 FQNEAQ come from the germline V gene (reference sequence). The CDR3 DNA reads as TGTGCCAGCACCCTAGCCCCCTACAATGAGCAGTTCTTC. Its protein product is CASTLAPYNEQFF.

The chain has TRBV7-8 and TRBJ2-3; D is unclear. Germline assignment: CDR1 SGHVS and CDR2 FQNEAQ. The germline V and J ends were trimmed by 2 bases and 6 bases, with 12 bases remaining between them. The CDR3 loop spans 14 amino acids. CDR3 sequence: CASSLKKVGDTQYF. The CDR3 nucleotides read TGTGCCAGCAGCTTAAAGAAGGTCGGGGATACGCAGTATTTT.

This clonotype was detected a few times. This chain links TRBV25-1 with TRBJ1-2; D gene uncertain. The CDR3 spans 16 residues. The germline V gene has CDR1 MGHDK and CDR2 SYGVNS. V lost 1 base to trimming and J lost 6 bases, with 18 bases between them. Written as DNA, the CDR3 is TGTGCCAGCAGTGAATTGGGCATTGCGGGGAAGCATGGCTACACCTTC. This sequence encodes CASSELGIAGKHGYTF.

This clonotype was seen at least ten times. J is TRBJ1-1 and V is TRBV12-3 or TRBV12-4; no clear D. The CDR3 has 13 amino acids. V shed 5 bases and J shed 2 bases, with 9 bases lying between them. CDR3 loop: CASSTAVNTEAFF. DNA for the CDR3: TGTGCCAGCAGTACGGCGGTCAACACTGAAGCTTTCTTT.

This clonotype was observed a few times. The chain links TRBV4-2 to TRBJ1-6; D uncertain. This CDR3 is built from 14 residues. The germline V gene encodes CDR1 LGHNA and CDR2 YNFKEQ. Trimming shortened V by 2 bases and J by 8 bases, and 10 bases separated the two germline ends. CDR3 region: CASSQPSRDSPLHF. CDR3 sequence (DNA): TGTGCCAGCAGCCAACCCAGCCGTGATTCACCCCTCCACTTT.

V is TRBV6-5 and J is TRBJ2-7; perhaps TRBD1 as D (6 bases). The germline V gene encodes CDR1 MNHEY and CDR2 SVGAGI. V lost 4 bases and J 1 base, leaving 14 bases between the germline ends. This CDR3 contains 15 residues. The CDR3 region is CASSFRRGQSYEQYF. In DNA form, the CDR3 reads TGTGCCAGCAGTTTCCGTCGCGGACAGTCCTACGAGCAGTACTTC.

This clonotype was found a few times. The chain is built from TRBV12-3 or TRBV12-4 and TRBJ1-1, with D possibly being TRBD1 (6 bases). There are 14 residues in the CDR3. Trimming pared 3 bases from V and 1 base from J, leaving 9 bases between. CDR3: CASSFLGQNTEAFF. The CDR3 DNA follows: TGTGCCAGCAGTTTTTTGGGACAGAACACTGAAGCTTTCTTT.

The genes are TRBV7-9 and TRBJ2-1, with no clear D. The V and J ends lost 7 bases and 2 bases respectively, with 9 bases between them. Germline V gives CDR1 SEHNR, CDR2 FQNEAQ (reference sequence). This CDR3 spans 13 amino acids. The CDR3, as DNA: TGTGCCAGCATGGAAGGGACCTACAATGAGCAGTTCTTC. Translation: CASMEGTYNEQFF. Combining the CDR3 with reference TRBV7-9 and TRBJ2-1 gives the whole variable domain DTGVSQNPRHKITKRGQNVTFRCDPISEHNRLYWYRQTLGQGPEFLTYFQNEAQLEKSRLLSDRFSAERPKGSFSTLEIQRTEQGDSAMYLCASMEGTYNEQFFGPGTRLTVL.

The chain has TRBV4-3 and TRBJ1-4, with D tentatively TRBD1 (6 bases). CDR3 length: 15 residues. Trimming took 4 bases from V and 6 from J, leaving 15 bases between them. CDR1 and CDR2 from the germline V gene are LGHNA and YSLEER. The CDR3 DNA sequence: TGCGCCAGCAGCCCACAGGGAGGGGTTTATGAAAAACTGTTTTTT. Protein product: CASSPQGGVYEKLFF.

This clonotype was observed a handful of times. The CDR3 here is CASSRRPGTGARLDEQFF. CDR3 in DNA: TGTGCCAGCAGTAGACGTCCCGGGACAGGGGCCAGGCTCGATGAGCAGTTCTTC. The chain is built from TRBV6-2 or TRBV6-3 and TRBJ2-1, with TRBD1 matching over 10 bases. With V trimmed by 5 bases and J by 8 bases, 18 bases remained unmatched. Germline lookup yields CDR1 MNHEY and CDR2 SVGEGT. There are 18 residues in the CDR3.

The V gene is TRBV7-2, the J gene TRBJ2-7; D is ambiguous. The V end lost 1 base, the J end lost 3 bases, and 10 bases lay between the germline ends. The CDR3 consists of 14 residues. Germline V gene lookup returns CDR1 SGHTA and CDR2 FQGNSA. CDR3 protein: CASSLGGQNYEQYF. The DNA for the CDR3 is TGTGCCAGCAGCTTAGGAGGCCAGAACTACGAGCAGTACTTC.